This T cell receptor (beta chain) was profiled in a study of T cells after yellow fever vaccination. Study-wide results and caveats: At around 95% for CD4 and 70% to 90% for CD8, most primary-vaccination clones showed up again after the booster.

Germline V CDR1 and CDR2: LGHDT, YNNKEL (reference sequence). V lost 5 bases to trimming and J lost 2 bases; unmatched junction nucleotides: 7. The length of the CDR3 is 16 residues. This clonotype has just a few counts. As yet, its antigen is unknown. One entry per CDR3 protein, called by TCRdb with MiXCR from the 5' RACE reads. The profile shows 500,000 to 650,000 distinct CDR3 sequences, 17% of them singletons. V and J are TRBV3-1 and TRBJ2-7; the match to TRBD2 covers 12 bases. Sequenced material: PBMCs, taken more than 4 days after the first yellow fever vaccination. This TCR came from a man between 18 and 35 years old who received the YFV17D yellow fever vaccine. This CDR3 is CASSSPASGGAYEQYF. CDR3 DNA sequence: TGTGCCAGCAGCTCCCCCGCTAGCGGGGGGGCCTACGAGCAGTACTTC.